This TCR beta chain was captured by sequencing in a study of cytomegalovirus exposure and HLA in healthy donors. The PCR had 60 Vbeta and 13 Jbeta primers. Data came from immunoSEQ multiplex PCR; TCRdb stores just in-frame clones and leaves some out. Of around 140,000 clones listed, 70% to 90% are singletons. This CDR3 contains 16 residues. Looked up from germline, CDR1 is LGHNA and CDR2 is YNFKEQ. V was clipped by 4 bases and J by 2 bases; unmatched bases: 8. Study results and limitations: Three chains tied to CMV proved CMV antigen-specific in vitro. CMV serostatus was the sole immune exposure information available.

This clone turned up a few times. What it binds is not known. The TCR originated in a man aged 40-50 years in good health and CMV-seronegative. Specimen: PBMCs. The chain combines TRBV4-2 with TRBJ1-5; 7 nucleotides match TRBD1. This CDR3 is CASSPDREGGNQPQHF. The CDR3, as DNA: TGTGCCAGCAGCCCCGACAGGGAAGGGGGCAATCAGCCCCAGCATTTT.